Shown below are 11 T cell receptor beta chains from a single sample sequenced in a study of memory CD4+ T cells and cytomegalovirus serostatus. The sort gate was single viable CD3+CD4+CD8-CD45RO+ cells for memory CD4+ T cells. Assay used: immunoSEQ multiplex PCR; TCRdb lists only in-frame clones, some missing. The sample includes 75,000 to 95,000 clones, approximately 80% seen only once; the top ten take around 0.77%. The specimen sequenced was memory CD4+ T cells from blood. The receptors originated from an adult in good health and CMV-seronegative.

The chain recombines TRBV30 with TRBJ2-1; D possibly matches TRBD1 or TRBD2 (5 bases each). The CDR3 loop spans 14 amino acids. With 8 bases removed from V and 0 bases from J, the gap between germline ends came to 14 bases. Germline-derived CDR1 and CDR2 are GTSNPN and SVGIG (reference sequence). CDR3 in amino acids: CARRDLSSYNEQFF. The CDR3 DNA is TGTGCCAGACGGGACCTCAGCTCCTACAATGAGCAGTTCTTC. The whole variable domain, filled in from reference TRBV30 and TRBJ2-1, reads SQTIHQWPATLVQPVGSPLSLECTVEGTSNPNLYWYRQAAGRGLQLLFYSVGIGQISSEVPQNLSASRPQDRQFILSSKKLLLSDSGFYLCARRDLSSYNEQFFGPGTRLTVL.

This clone came up a few times. J is TRBJ1-5 and V is TRBV28; no firm D call. The CDR3 extends over 12 amino acids. Trimming removed 2 bases from V and 3 bases from J, with 2 bases in between. The V gene's germline CDR1 is MDHEN and CDR2 SYDVKM. The DNA for the CDR3 is TGTGCCAGCAGTTTACTCAATCAGCCCCAGCATTTT. Its protein is CASSLLNQPQHF.

The chain carries TRBV7-9 and TRBJ2-3; D is unclear. Germline loops: CDR1 SEHNR, CDR2 FQNEAQ (reference sequence). The CDR3 runs to 14 residues. V lost 3 bases and J lost 2, with 9 bases in between. CDR3 in amino acids: CASSFSGNTDTQYF. CDR3 sequence (DNA): TGTGCCAGCAGCTTTTCTGGGAACACAGATACGCAGTATTTT.

In its sample, this clone was seen once. The chain employs TRBV5-1 and TRBJ1-3; no definite D call. V was cut by 0 bases and J by 4 bases, with 5 bases left in between. The CDR3 runs 13 residues. Germline CDR1 and CDR2: SGHRS and YFSETQ. The CDR3 spells CASSLEPGNTIYF. The CDR3 nucleotides are TGCGCCAGCAGCTTGGAACCCGGAAACACCATATATTTT.

The rearrangement joins TRBV4-2 to TRBJ2-3; D may be TRBD2 (5 bases). CDR3 length: 14 residues. CDR1 and CDR2 from the germline V gene are LGHNA and YNFKEQ. V lost 2 bases, J lost 3 bases, and 9 bases lay in between. CDR3 DNA: TGTGCCAGCAGCCAATTAACGGGGACAGATACGCAGTATTTT. Translated: CASSQLTGTDTQYF.

The V call is TRBV19, the J call TRBJ2-7; D perhaps matches TRBD2 (6 bases). V was shortened by 5 bases and J by 0 bases, with 14 bases between the two germline ends. Germline CDR1 is LNHDA and CDR2 is SQIVND (reference sequence). The CDR3 runs to 15 residues. This CDR3 is CASSFAGTYSYEQYF. As DNA, the CDR3 is TGTGCCAGTAGTTTTGCAGGGACTTACTCCTACGAGCAGTACTTC.

This chain links TRBV7-3 with TRBJ2-1; 9 bases map to TRBD2. There are 17 residues in the CDR3. Trimming removed 0 bases from V and 2 bases from J; junction bases left unmatched: 5. The germline V gene encodes CDR1 SGHTA and CDR2 FQGTGA. This chain's CDR3 is CASSLTSGGVPYNEQFF. For the CDR3, the DNA is TGTGCCAGCAGCTTAACTAGCGGGGGAGTTCCCTACAATGAGCAGTTCTTC.

The chain links TRBV7-2 to TRBJ1-5; 8 bases map to TRBD1. Germline V gene sequence: CDR1 SGHTA, CDR2 FQGNSA. This CDR3 has 16 residues. V lost 5 bases and J lost 4; bases outside the gene matches: 10. CDR3 sequence reads: CASSGDDRGGNQPQHF. CDR3 nucleotide sequence: TGTGCCAGCAGCGGCGACGACAGGGGAGGGAATCAGCCCCAGCATTTT.

The CDR3 loop is CASSYSFLSEKLFF. CDR3 nucleotides: TGTGCCAGCAGTTACTCGTTCCTTAGTGAAAAACTGTTTTTT. This chain uses TRBV6-5 with TRBJ1-4; D gene ambiguous. The V gene lost 0 bases and the J gene lost 7 bases, with 9 bases spanning the gap. This CDR3 is 14 amino acids long. In germline, CDR1 is MNHEY, CDR2 SVGAGI.

This clone was seen more than once but under ten times. This chain joins TRBV5-4 and TRBJ2-7; D remains ambiguous. Germline CDR1 is SGHNT and CDR2 is YYREEE (reference sequence). V was cut by 0 bases and J by 4 bases, with 14 bases left in between. The CDR3 consists of 15 residues. DNA for the CDR3: TGTGCCAGCAGCTTGGCGCCCGGCCAGCAGTACGAGCAGTACTTC. Amino acid sequence: CASSLAPGQQYEQYF. The full variable domain, its missing parts supplied by reference TRBV5-4 and TRBJ2-7, is ETGVTQSPTHLIKTRGQQVTLRCSSQSGHNTVSWYQQALGQGPQFIFQYYREEENGRGNFPPRFSGLQFPNYSSELNVNALELDDSALYLCASSLAPGQQYEQYFGPGTRLTVT.

The rearrangement links TRBV11-2 to TRBJ1-4; TRBD1 matches 10 bases. Germline V gene sequence: CDR1 SGHAT, CDR2 FQNNGV. The CDR3 is made up of 15 amino acids. Trimming removed 5 bases from V and 8 bases from J; junction bases left unmatched: 8. The DNA of the CDR3 is TGTGCCAGCAGCGCTGGGACAGGGGTTTGGGAAAAACTGTTTTTT. Translation: CASSAGTGVWEKLFF.